This section outlines one TCR beta chain sequence together with its context. Sequenced by immunoSEQ multiplex PCR; TCRdb stores in-frame clones only, minus some. Altogether 250,000 to 300,000 clones are present, approximately 85% being singletons, with the ten largest covering approximately 2%. These data come from a study of blood T cell repertoires in COVID-19. Germline V gene lookup returns CDR1 SQVTM and CDR2 ANQGSEA. V lost 2 bases and J lost 7, with 12 bases in between. CDR3 length: 13 residues. The material sequenced was PBMCs or T cells enriched from blood (not recorded which). The sequence was collected from a woman aged 50 to 65 who had recovered from COVID-19. The chain combines TRBV29-1 with TRBJ2-1, with D possibly matching TRBD1 (6 bases). CDR3 bases: TGCAGCGTTGAAAGTGACAGGATAAATGAGCAGTTCTTC. Its translation: CSVESDRINEQFF.